This TCR beta chain was sequenced for a study of cytomegalovirus exposure and HLA in healthy donors. Study background: A prior study identified 100 million to 130 million unique TCR beta sequences from 150 million to 200 million T cells. Drawn from HLA-typed donors, 83 million or so unique TCRs were held in an early data release.

PCR was performed using 60 Vbeta and 13 Jbeta primers. The repertoire was sequenced with immunoSEQ multiplex PCR; TCRdb's copy has only in-frame clones and lacks some. The sample has about 140,000 clones; 80% are singletons. V was shortened by 7 bases and J by 1 base, with 9 bases between the two germline ends. The germline V gene has CDR1 LNHDA and CDR2 SQIVND (reference sequence). The CDR3 spans 13 residues. This clone was seen just once. Its target is unknown. Overall study findings and caveats: Among the CMV-associated chains, a few were confirmed in vitro as specific for CMV antigens.

The chain links TRBV19 to TRBJ2-3; D is unresolved. The sequence derives from a middle-aged man in good health and CMV-seropositive. Material: PBMCs. CDR3 DNA: TGTGCCAGTACATTTGCGGGCACAGATACGCAGTATTTT. Amino acids: CASTFAGTDTQYF. Complete variable domain (other parts from reference TRBV19 and TRBJ2-3): DGGITQSPKYLFRKEGQNVTLSCEQNLNHDAMYWYRQDPGQGLRLIYYSQIVNDFQKGDIAEGYSVSREKKESFPLTVTSAQKNPTAFYLCASTFAGTDTQYFGPGTRLTVL.